A selection of T cell receptor beta chains follows, all from one sample in a study of blood T cell repertoires in COVID-19. Assay: immunoSEQ multiplex PCR; the TCRdb copy retains only in-frame clones and omits some. The top ten clones hold approximately 27% of a sample with about 73,000 clones, around 81% of them seen once. The material sequenced was peripheral blood. These receptor sequences come from a human donor in a cohort sampled during active COVID-19. Each CDR3 is given with its conserved first and last residue. The D gene is left open where the match is weak. Some rows mark clone size as missing; the rest say once, few, many or name a class of expanded clone.

d_call,clone_size,v_call,j_call,cdr3_aa,cdr3_nt
TRBD1,-,TRBV7-8,TRBJ1-1,CASSPTGAGSEAFF,TGTGCCAGCAGCCCCACAGGGGCTGGGTCTGAAGCTTTCTTT
-,once,TRBV7-9,TRBJ1-2,CASSQDSGGNYGYTF,TGTGCCAGCAGCCAAGACTCCGGAGGGAACTATGGCTACACCTTC
-,-,TRBV6-6,TRBJ1-6,CASSPRGSSYNSPLHF,TGTGCCAGCAGCCCCCGGGGAAGCTCCTATAATTCACCCCTCCACTTT
-,-,TRBV9,TRBJ1-1,CASGGQLNTEAFF,TGTGCCAGCGGAGGACAGCTGAACACTGAAGCTTTCTTT
-,once,TRBV5-5,TRBJ2-1,CASSLEGRSYNEQFF,TGTGCCAGCAGCTTGGAGGGGAGGTCCTACAATGAGCAGTTCTTC
TRBD2,-,TRBV4-2,TRBJ2-2,CASSQAGSGGANTGELFF,TGTGCCAGCAGCCAAGCGGGAAGCGGGGGGGCGAACACCGGGGAGCTGTTTTTT
-,-,TRBV13,TRBJ2-7,CASSSARSLGNYEQYF,TGTGCCAGCAGCTCCGCGCGGTCGCTCGGAAACTACGAGCAGTACTTC
-,-,TRBV4-3,TRBJ2-2,CASSPHTVVGELFF,TGCGCCAGCAGCCCTCACACAGTGGTCGGGGAGCTGTTTTTT
-,-,TRBV19,TRBJ2-7,CASSSYYEQYF,TGTGCCAGTAGTAGTTACTACGAGCAGTACTTC
TRBD2,few,TRBV5-1,TRBJ2-1,CASSLGGGTNEQFF,TGCGCCAGCAGCTTGGGCGGGGGTACAAATGAGCAGTTCTTC
-,-,TRBV7-8,TRBJ1-4,CASSLVGGFDEKLFF,TGTGCCAGCAGCTTAGTTGGGGGCTTCGATGAAAAACTGTTTTTT
-,-,TRBV4-1,TRBJ2-5,CASSQDWWGVGTQYF,TGCGCCAGCAGCCAAGACTGGTGGGGAGTAGGGACCCAGTACTTC
-,-,TRBV10-3,TRBJ2-7,CAISPNSYEQYF,TGTGCCATCAGTCCAAACTCCTACGAGCAGTACTTC
TRBD1,-,TRBV11-3,TRBJ1-2,CASSLGPRGLNTF,TGTGCCAGCAGCTTAGGCCCCAGGGGGCTGAACACCTTC
-,-,TRBV18,TRBJ2-3,CASSPPVGASTDTQYF,TGTGCCAGCTCACCACCCGTTGGGGCTAGCACAGATACGCAGTATTTT
TRBD1,-,TRBV4-2,TRBJ1-6,CASSQEVYSGNRGSYNSPLHF,TGTGCCAGCAGCCAGGAAGTATACTCCGGTAACAGGGGTTCCTATAATTCACCCCTCCACTTT
TRBD1,-,TRBV2,TRBJ2-6,CASTDRGYGSGANVLTF,TGTGCCAGCACAGACAGGGGCTATGGCTCTGGGGCCAACGTCCTGACTTTC
TRBD1,-,TRBV5-1,TRBJ2-3,CASSLGPPGTGGVDTQYF,TGCGCCAGCAGCTTGGGCCCCCCGGGGACAGGGGGCGTAGATACGCAGTATTTT
TRBD2,many,TRBV6-4,TRBJ2-1,CASSVVAGAYNEQFF,TGTGCCAGCAGCGTGGTGGCGGGGGCCTACAATGAGCAGTTCTTC
TRBD2,-,TRBV6-2/TRBV6-3,TRBJ2-3,CASSYPSGGPSTSTDTQYF,TGTGCCAGCAGTTACCCTAGCGGGGGGCCAAGCACTAGCACAGATACGCAGTATTTT
TRBD1,few,TRBV10-3,TRBJ1-6,CAISERDRGSPLHF,TGTGCCATCAGTGAGAGGGACAGGGGTTCACCCCTCCACTTT
TRBD2,-,TRBV4-1,TRBJ2-3,CASSPPGGEEGLATDTQYF,TGCGCCAGCAGCCCCCCTGGGGGGGAGGAAGGGCTAGCGACAGATACGCAGTATTTT
TRBD1,-,TRBV7-9,TRBJ2-5,CASSPGTEETQYF,TGTGCCAGCAGCCCAGGGACAGAAGAGACCCAGTACTTC
TRBD1,-,TRBV5-1,TRBJ2-5,CASSRDRAETQYF,TGCGCCAGCAGTCGGGACAGAGCAGAGACCCAGTACTTC
-,-,TRBV13,TRBJ2-3,CASSFGDADTQYF,TGTGCCAGCAGCTTTGGAGACGCAGATACGCAGTATTTT
TRBD1,-,TRBV19,TRBJ1-6,CASSDTGGAWMTYNSPLHF,TGTGCCAGTAGTGATACAGGGGGAGCTTGGATGACCTATAATTCACCCCTCCACTTT
-,-,TRBV18,TRBJ2-1,CASSPIRGNEQFF,TGTGCCAGCTCACCAATTCGGGGGAATGAGCAGTTCTTC
-,-,TRBV28,TRBJ2-2,CASARLYTGELFF,TGTGCCAGCGCTAGGTTATATACCGGGGAGCTGTTTTTT
TRBD2,-,TRBV19,TRBJ2-7,CASPGLAGGRAPYEQYF,TGTGCCTCCCCGGGACTAGCGGGGGGGCGAGCTCCCTACGAGCAGTACTTC
TRBD2,-,TRBV7-2,TRBJ2-2,CASRIGRVRGGFGELFF,TGTGCCAGCAGGATTGGAAGGGTGCGGGGGGGCTTCGGGGAGCTGTTTTTT
TRBD1,few,TRBV10-3,TRBJ2-7,CAISDRGQKKSYEQYF,TGTGCCATCAGTGACCGGGGACAGAAGAAATCCTACGAGCAGTACTTC
TRBD1,-,TRBV19,TRBJ2-7,CASSIDVDWDSSYEQYF,TGTGCCAGTAGTATAGATGTGGACTGGGACAGCTCCTACGAGCAGTACTTC
-,-,TRBV7-9,TRBJ1-1,CASSLPGGANTEAFF,TGTGCCAGCAGCCTCCCCGGGGGGGCGAACACTGAAGCTTTCTTT
TRBD2,-,TRBV27,TRBJ2-7,CASSLSYGTSGSYEQYF,TGTGCCAGCAGTTTATCTTACGGGACTAGCGGGTCCTACGAGCAGTACTTC
-,-,TRBV2,TRBJ2-1,CASSQALYNEQFF,TGTGCCAGCAGTCAAGCTCTATACAATGAGCAGTTCTTC
-,-,TRBV9,TRBJ1-3,CASSVVPGAGNTIYF,TGTGCCAGCAGCGTAGTGCCCGGGGCTGGAAACACCATATATTTT
-,few,TRBV7-9,TRBJ1-2,CASSLESNGYTF,TGTGCCAGCAGCTTAGAGAGTAATGGCTACACCTTC
-,-,TRBV18,TRBJ2-3,CASSRHGPPDTQYF,TGTGCCAGCTCACGACACGGTCCGCCAGATACGCAGTATTTT
TRBD1,few,TRBV5-1,TRBJ1-6,CASSLDAGGRFTTLHF,TGCGCCAGCAGCTTGGATGCAGGGGGTCGGTTCACGACCCTCCACTTT
-,-,TRBV11-3,TRBJ1-2,CASSLQGRSGYTF,TGTGCCAGCAGCCTCCAGGGAAGAAGTGGCTACACCTTC
-,-,TRBV6-5,TRBJ2-5,CATKNLGGYQETQYF,TGTGCCACCAAAAACCTGGGCGGGTACCAAGAGACCCAGTACTTC
TRBD1,-,TRBV4-3,TRBJ1-2,CASSPDGGGQGFYGYTF,TGCGCCAGCAGCCCAGATGGAGGGGGACAGGGGTTTTACGGCTACACCTTC
-,few,TRBV2,TRBJ1-1,CASSEVRNTEAFF,TGTGCCAGCAGTGAAGTCAGGAACACTGAAGCTTTCTTT
-,-,TRBV11-2,TRBJ1-2,CASSPDRDTSYGYTF,TGTGCCAGCAGCCCAGACCGGGACACCAGCTATGGCTACACCTTC
-,-,TRBV28,TRBJ1-1,CASSSMTDSSTEAFF,TGTGCCAGCAGTTCCATGACGGACAGCTCCACTGAAGCTTTCTTT
-,-,TRBV3-1/TRBV3-2,TRBJ2-2,CASSQGTLRDTGELFF,TGTGCCAGCAGCCAGGGGACTCTGAGGGACACCGGGGAGCTGTTTTTT
TRBD1,-,TRBV10-3,TRBJ1-5,CAISPDRVSNQPQHF,TGTGCCATCAGTCCCGACAGGGTTAGCAATCAGCCCCAGCATTTT
TRBD2,-,TRBV20-1,TRBJ2-2,CSASRGRGTGELFF,TGCAGTGCTAGTCGCGGGCGGGGGACCGGGGAGCTGTTTTTT
TRBD1,-,TRBV5-1,TRBJ1-1,CASSLGPDRGMNTEAFF,TGCGCCAGCAGCTTGGGACCGGACAGGGGTATGAACACTGAAGCTTTCTTT
TRBD1,-,TRBV7-9,TRBJ1-2,CASSLNRDSNYGYTF,TGTGCCAGCAGCTTAAACCGGGACAGCAACTATGGCTACACCTTC
-,few,TRBV5-6,TRBJ2-3,CASSMYWTFTDTQYF,TGTGCCAGCAGCATGTACTGGACTTTCACAGATACGCAGTATTTT
TRBD1,-,TRBV7-3,TRBJ2-5,CASSPSGQGVWETQYF,TGTGCCAGCAGCCCATCGGGACAGGGGGTTTGGGAGACCCAGTACTTC
-,few,TRBV9,TRBJ1-6,CASSGGNSPLHF,TGTGCCAGCAGCGGAGGAAATTCACCCCTCCACTTT
-,once,TRBV27,TRBJ1-2,CASSLRSGANYGYTF,TGTGCCAGCAGTTTACGGTCCGGAGCTAACTATGGCTACACCTTC
-,-,TRBV5-1,TRBJ2-1,CASRGAGTNNEQFF,TGCGCCAGCAGGGGTGCGGGGACGAACAATGAGCAGTTCTTC